This T cell receptor beta chain was identified during a study of blood T cell repertoires in COVID-19. Study as a whole: PBMCs, B-cell-depleted T cells, or T cells were the source of the cDNA or gDNA that made up the material.

V lost 2 bases, J lost 5 bases, and 7 bases lay in between. Germline CDR1 reads SGHTA; CDR2 reads FQGNSA. This CDR3 comprises 14 residues. The data were produced by immunoSEQ multiplex PCR, yet TCRdb's version contains in-frame clones alone and is incomplete. This table has 60,000 to 75,000 clones, 88% appearing once. This chain connects TRBV7-2 to TRBJ1-6, with D maybe TRBD1 (5 bases). This TCR derives from a human donor in a cohort sampled during active COVID-19. Material: peripheral blood. The CDR3 coding sequence is TGTGCCAGCAGCTTAATAGGGGATAATTCACCCCTCCACTTT. Translated: CASSLIGDNSPLHF.